This is a list of T cell receptor beta chains from one sample in a study of shared T cell receptors in the human thymus. The protocol was immunoSEQ multiplex PCR, while the TCRdb copy is restricted to in-frame clones and leaves out a portion. The sample yields some 720,000 clones, around 87% seen once. The data also belong to a second study, concerning human thymus T cells.

Material: thymocytes. Receptor source: a boy less than two years old with a congenital heart defect. The CDR3 runs from the conserved cysteine through the conserved F or W. Not all rows give a size; the values are once, few, many and, for expanded clones, a class.

TRBV27	TRBJ1-1	-	CASSRRRDRRINTEAFF
TRBV6-5	TRBJ1-2	-	CASSLSWTDYGYTF
TRBV10-3	TRBJ1-1	-	CASHENTEAFF
TRBV5-5	TRBJ1-4	few	CASSQTGPAGKLFF
TRBV28	TRBJ2-7	-	CASSLLGDREIHGQYF
TRBV4-2	TRBJ2-5	-	CASSQDRWTSGGEGTQYF
TRBV4-2	TRBJ1-1	-	CATKPRDRVPEAFF
TRBV18	TRBJ2-7	-	CASSLSTSGRNGRDYEQYF
TRBV11-2	TRBJ2-3	-	CASSLVTSGTHPWTDTQYF
TRBV7-2	TRBJ2-5	-	CASSHARTQYF
TRBV5-1	TRBJ2-1	-	CASSTCPGLACDEQFF
TRBV6-5	TRBJ2-1	-	CASSYAGSYNEQFF
TRBV6-5	TRBJ1-5	-	CASGQRGNQPQHF
TRBV15	TRBJ2-7	-	CATSKNRGLGEQYF
TRBV7-9	TRBJ1-4	-	CASSQSREKLFF
TRBV18	TRBJ2-7	-	CASSPRGHKVPYEQYF
TRBV5-1	TRBJ2-7	-	CASSLREGVYEQYF
TRBV6-1	TRBJ2-7	-	CASSEADDRGAYEQYF
TRBV14	TRBJ2-7	-	CASSHNRRGGPSYEQYF
TRBV7-9	TRBJ2-1	-	CASSPPTSANEQFF
TRBV5-5	TRBJ2-7	-	CASSIGQGPSSYEQYF
TRBV9	TRBJ2-1	-	CASSVVTSGYNNEQFF
TRBV25-1	TRBJ1-3	few	CASCCGGHGNTIYF
TRBV30	TRBJ1-6	-	CAWSGQRSPLHF
TRBV28	TRBJ2-1	-	CASSRQREQFF
TRBV13	TRBJ2-3	-	CASSAKPLTSGIDTDTQYF
TRBV30	TRBJ2-3	-	CAWGGRATSGRTDTQYF
TRBV11-2	TRBJ1-2	once	CASSLDRAPGQRRYTF
TRBV29-1	TRBJ1-1	-	CSGASGGPEAFF
TRBV11-2	TRBJ2-7	-	CASSPSHRYSYEQYF
TRBV19	TRBJ1-5	once	CASSTDLGTNQPQHF